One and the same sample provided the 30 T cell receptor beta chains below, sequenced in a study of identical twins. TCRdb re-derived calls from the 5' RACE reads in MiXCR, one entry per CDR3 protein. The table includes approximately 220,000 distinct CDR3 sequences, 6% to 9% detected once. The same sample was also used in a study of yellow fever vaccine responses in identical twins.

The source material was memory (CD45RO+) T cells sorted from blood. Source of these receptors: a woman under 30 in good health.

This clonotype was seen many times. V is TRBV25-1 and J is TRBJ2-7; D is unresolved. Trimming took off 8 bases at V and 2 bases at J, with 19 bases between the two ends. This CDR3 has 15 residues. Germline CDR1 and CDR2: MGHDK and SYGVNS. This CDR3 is CASGSPGPPTYEQYF. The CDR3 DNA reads TGTGCCAGCGGATCCCCGGGCCCTCCCACCTACGAGCAGTACTTC.

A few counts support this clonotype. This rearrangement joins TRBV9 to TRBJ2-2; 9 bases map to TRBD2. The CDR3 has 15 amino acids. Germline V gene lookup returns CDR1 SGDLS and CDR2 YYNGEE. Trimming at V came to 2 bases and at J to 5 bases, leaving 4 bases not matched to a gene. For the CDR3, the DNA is TGTGCCAGCAGCGTTCTGCGGGGGGGGACCGGGGAGCTGTTTTTT. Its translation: CASSVLRGGTGELFF. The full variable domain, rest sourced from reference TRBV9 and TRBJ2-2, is DSGVTQTPKHLITATGQRVTLRCSPRSGDLSVYWYQQSLDQGLQFLIQYYNGEERAKGNILERFSAQQFPDLHSELNLSSLELGDSALYFCASSVLRGGTGELFFGEGSRLTVL.

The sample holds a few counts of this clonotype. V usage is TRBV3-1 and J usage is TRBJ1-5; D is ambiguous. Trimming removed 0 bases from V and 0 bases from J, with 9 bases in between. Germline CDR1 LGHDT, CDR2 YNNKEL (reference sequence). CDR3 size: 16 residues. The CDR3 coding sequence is TGTGCCAGCAGCCAAGAAGGCGGTACTAGCAATCAGCCCCAGCATTTT. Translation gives CASSQEGGTSNQPQHF.

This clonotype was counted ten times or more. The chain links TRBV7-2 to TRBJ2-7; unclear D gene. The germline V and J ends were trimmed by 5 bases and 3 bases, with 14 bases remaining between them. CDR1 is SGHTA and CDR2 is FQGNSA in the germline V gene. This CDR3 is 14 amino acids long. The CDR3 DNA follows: TGTGCCAGCAGCCCCATTGGAAAGAGCTACGAGCAGTACTTC. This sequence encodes CASSPIGKSYEQYF. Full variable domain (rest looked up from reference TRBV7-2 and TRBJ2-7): GAGVSQSPSNKVTEKGKDVELRCDPISGHTALYWYRQSLGQGLEFLIYFQGNSAPDKSGLPSDRFSAERTGGSVSTLTIQRTQQEDSAVYLCASSPIGKSYEQYFGPGTRLTVT.

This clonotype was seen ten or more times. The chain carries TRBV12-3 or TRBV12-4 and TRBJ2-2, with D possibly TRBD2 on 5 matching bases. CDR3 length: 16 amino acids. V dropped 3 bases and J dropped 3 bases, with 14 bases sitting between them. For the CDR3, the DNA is TGTGCCAGCAGTTTGACGTGGGAGAGTCACACCGGGGAGCTGTTTTTT. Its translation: CASSLTWESHTGELFF.

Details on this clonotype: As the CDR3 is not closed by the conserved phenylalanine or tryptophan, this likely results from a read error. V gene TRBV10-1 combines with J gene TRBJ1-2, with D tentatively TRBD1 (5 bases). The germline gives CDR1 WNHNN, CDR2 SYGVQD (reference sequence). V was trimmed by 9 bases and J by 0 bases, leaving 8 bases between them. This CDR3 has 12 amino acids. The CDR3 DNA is TGCGCCAGAAGACAGTCTAACTATGGCTACACCATC. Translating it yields CARRQSNYGYTI.

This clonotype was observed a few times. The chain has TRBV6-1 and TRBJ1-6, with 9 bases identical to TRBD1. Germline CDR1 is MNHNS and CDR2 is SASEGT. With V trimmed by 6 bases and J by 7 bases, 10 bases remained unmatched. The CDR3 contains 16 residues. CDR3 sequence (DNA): TGTGCCAGCAGGGACGAATGGACAGGGGACAATTCACCCCTCCACTTT. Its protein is CASRDEWTGDNSPLHF.

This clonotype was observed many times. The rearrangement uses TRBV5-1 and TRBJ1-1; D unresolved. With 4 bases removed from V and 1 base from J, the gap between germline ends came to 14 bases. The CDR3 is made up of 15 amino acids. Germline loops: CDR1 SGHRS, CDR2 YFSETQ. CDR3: CASSPAPGRNTEAFF. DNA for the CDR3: TGCGCCAGCAGCCCCGCCCCGGGTCGGAACACTGAAGCTTTCTTT. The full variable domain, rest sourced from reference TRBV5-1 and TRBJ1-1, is KAGVTQTPRYLIKTRGQQVTLSCSPISGHRSVSWYQQTPGQGLQFLFEYFSETQRNKGNFPGRFSGRQFSNSRSEMNVSTLELGDSALYLCASSPAPGRNTEAFFGQGTRLTVV.

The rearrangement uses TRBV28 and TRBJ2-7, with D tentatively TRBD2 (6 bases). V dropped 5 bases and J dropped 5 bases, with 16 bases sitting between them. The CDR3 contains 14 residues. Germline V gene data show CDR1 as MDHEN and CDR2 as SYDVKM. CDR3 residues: CASSPPAGRHEQYF. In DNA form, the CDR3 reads TGTGCCAGCAGTCCCCCGGCAGGGAGGCACGAGCAGTACTTC.

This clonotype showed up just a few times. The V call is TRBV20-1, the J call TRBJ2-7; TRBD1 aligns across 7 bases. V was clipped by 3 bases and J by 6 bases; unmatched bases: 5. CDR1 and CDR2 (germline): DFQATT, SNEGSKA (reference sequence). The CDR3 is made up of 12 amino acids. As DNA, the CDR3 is TGCAGTGCTAGCAGGGGGTCGGGCGAGCAGTACTTC. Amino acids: CSASRGSGEQYF.

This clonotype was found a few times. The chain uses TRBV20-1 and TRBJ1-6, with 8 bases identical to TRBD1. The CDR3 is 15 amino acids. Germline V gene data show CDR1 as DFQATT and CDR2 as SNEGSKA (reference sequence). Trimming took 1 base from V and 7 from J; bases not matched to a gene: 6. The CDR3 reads CSARANRGRNSPLHF. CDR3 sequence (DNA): TGCAGTGCTAGAGCGAACAGGGGGAGAAATTCACCCCTCCACTTT.

The DNA for the CDR3 is TGTGCCAGCAGCCCCGACAGGTCTAATACGCAGTATTTT. Translating gives CASSPDRSNTQYF. V and J are TRBV7-2 and TRBJ2-3; perhaps TRBD1 as D (6 bases). The CDR3 contains 13 residues. Germline V gene sequence: CDR1 SGHTA, CDR2 FQGNSA. Trimming removed 5 bases from V and 7 bases from J, with 13 bases in between.

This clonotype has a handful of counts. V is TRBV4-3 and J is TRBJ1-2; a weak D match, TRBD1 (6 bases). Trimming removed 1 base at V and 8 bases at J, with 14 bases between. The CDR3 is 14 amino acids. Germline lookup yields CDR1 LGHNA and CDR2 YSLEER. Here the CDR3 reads CASSQVTGSGGYTF. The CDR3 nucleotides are TGCGCCAGCAGCCAAGTAACAGGGTCGGGGGGCTACACCTTC.

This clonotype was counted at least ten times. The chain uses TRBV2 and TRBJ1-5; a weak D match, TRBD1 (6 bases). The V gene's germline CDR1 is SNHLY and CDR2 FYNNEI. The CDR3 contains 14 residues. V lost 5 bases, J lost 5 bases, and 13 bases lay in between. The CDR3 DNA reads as TGTGCCAGCAGTTCGGACAGCTTTGATCAGCCCCAGCATTTT. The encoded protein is CASSSDSFDQPQHF.

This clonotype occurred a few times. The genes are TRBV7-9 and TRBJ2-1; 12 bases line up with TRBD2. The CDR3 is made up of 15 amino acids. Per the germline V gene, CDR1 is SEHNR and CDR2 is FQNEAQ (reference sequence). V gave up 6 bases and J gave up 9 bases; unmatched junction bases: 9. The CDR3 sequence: CASRRLAGVYSEQFF. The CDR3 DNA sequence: TGTGCCAGCAGGAGACTAGCGGGAGTTTATAGTGAGCAGTTCTTC.

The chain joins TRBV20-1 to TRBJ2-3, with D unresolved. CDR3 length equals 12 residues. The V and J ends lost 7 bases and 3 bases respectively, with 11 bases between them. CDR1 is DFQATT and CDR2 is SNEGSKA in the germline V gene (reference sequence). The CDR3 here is CSEGSFTDTQYF. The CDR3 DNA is TGCAGTGAGGGCAGCTTTACAGATACGCAGTATTTT.

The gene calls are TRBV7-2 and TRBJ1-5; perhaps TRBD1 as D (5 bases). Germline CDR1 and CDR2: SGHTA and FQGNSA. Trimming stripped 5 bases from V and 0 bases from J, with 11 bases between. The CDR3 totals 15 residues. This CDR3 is CASSQGRSSNQPQHF. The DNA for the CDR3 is TGTGCCAGCAGCCAGGGACGGAGTAGCAATCAGCCCCAGCATTTT.

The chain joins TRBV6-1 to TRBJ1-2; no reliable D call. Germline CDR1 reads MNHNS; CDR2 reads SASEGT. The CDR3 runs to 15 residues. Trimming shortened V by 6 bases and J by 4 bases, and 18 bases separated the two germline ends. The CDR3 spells CASRPALEGRYGYTF. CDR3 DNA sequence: TGTGCCAGCAGACCGGCGTTGGAAGGACGCTATGGCTACACCTTC.

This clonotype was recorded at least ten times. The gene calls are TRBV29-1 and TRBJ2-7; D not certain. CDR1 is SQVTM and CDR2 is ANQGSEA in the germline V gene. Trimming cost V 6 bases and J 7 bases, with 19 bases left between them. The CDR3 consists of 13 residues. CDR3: CSVGELGREEQYF. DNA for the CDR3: TGCAGCGTAGGCGAGTTGGGAAGGGAAGAGCAGTACTTC.

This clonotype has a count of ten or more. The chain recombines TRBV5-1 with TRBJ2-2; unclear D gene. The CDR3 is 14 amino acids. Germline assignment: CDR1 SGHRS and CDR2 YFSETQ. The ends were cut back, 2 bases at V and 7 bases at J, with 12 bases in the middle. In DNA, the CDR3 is TGCGCCAGCAGCTTCACACAGCTCGGCGGGGAGCTGTTTTTT. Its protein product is CASSFTQLGGELFF.

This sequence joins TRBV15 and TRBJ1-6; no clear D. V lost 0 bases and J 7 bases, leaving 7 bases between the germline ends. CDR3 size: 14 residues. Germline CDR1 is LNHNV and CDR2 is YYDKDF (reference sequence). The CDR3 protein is CATSRDRENSPLHF. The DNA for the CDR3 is TGTGCCACCAGCAGAGATAGGGAGAATTCACCCCTCCACTTT.

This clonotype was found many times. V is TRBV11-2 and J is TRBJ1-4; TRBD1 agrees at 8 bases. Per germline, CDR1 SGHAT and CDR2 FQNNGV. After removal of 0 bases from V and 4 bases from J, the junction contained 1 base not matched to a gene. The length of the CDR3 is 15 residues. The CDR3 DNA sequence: TGTGCCAGCAGCTTAGAGGGACAGGTTAATGAAAAACTGTTTTTT. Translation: CASSLEGQVNEKLFF.

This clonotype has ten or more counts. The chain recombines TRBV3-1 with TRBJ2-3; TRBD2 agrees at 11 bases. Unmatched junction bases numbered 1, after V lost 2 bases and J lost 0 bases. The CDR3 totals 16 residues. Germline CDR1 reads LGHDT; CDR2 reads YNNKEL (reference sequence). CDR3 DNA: TGTGCCAGCAGCCAAATAGCGGGAGGGAGCACAGATACGCAGTATTTT. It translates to CASSQIAGGSTDTQYF.

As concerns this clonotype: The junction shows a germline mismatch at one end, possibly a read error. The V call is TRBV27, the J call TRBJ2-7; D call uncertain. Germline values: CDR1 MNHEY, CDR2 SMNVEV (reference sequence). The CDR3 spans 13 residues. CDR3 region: CVSSLTSSYEQYF. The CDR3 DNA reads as TGTGTCAGCAGTCTCACGAGCTCCTACGAGCAGTACTTC.

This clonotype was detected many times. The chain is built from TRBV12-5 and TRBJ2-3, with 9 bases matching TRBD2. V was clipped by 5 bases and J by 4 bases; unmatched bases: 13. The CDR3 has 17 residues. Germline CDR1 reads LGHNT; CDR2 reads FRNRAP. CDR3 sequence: CASGPGGSGRRADTQYF. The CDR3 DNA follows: TGTGCTAGTGGTCCCGGGGGTAGCGGGAGAAGGGCAGATACGCAGTATTTT.

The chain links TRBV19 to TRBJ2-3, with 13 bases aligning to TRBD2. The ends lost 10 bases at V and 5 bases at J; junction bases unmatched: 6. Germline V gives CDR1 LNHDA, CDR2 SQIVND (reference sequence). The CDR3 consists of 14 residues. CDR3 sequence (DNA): TGTGCCACGACTAGCGGGAGGACCCGAGATACGCAGTATTTT. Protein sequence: CATTSGRTRDTQYF.

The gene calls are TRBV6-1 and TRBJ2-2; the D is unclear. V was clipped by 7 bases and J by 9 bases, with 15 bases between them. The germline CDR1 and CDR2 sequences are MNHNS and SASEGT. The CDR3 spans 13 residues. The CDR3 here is CASNDPGDRELFF. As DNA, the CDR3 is TGTGCCAGCAATGACCCGGGTGATCGGGAGCTGTTTTTT.

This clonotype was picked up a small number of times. CDR3 protein: CASSQGFGGSSYNEQFF. In DNA form, the CDR3 reads TGTGCCAGCAGCCAAGGGTTTGGTGGGAGCTCCTACAATGAGCAGTTCTTC. The chain carries TRBV14 and TRBJ2-1; maybe TRBD2 (5 bases). V was trimmed by 1 base and J by 0 bases, leaving 13 bases between them. The CDR3 is 17 amino acids. Germline CDR1 SGHDN, CDR2 FVKESK.

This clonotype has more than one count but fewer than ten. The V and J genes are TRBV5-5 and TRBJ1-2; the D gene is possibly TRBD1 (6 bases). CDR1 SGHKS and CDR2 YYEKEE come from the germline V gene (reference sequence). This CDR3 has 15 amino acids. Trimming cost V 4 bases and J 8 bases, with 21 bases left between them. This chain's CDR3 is CASSDRDKSRRGYTF. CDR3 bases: TGTGCCAGCAGCGACCGGGACAAGAGCCGTAGAGGCTACACCTTC.

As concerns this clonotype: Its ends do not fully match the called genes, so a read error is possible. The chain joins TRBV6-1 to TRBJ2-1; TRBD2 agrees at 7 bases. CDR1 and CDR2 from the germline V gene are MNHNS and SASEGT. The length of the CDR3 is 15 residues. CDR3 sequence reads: CASSQAGSSYNEQFF. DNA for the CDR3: TGTGCCAGCAGTCAAGCGGGAAGCTCCTACAATGAGCAGTTCTTC.